A single sample gave rise to the 27 T cell receptor beta chains below, sequenced in a study of control samples from healthy donors and cancer patients. Method: immunoSEQ multiplex PCR; TCRdb's copy keeps in-frame clones and lacks some. The data hold about 410,000 clones, with 75% to 95% observed a single time. Sequencing input: PBMCs. All receptors derive from a man aged 35 to 55 with head and neck cancer.

This clone was seen a single time. J is TRBJ1-4 and V is TRBV4-1, with D uncertain. V lost 6 bases and J lost 3, with 14 bases in between. The CDR3 runs to 15 residues. Germline V gene data show CDR1 as MGHRA and CDR2 as YSYEKL. CDR3 loop: CASRRTATSNEKLFF. The DNA for the CDR3 is TGCGCCAGCAGGCGCACGGCAACTTCTAATGAAAAACTGTTTTTT.

V and J are TRBV5-6 and TRBJ1-1; the match to TRBD1 covers 8 bases. Germline CDR1 reads SGHDT; CDR2 reads YYEEEE. J gave up 1 base and V 1 base, and 9 bases lay outside the gene matches. This CDR3 is built from 17 residues. CDR3 in DNA: TGTGCCAGCAGCTTGAAACCCGGGACAGGTACGAACACTGAAGCTTTCTTT. Translation gives CASSLKPGTGTNTEAFF.

The chain has TRBV29-1 and TRBJ2-1; D is possibly TRBD1 (5 bases). Trimming shortened V by 5 bases and J by 15 bases, and 17 bases separated the two germline ends. Germline V gene data show CDR1 as SQVTM and CDR2 as ANQGSEA. The CDR3 loop spans 11 amino acids. The CDR3 sequence is CSVFAGQGRFF. Written as DNA, the CDR3 is TGCAGCGTTTTTGCAGGGCAGGGTAGGTTCTTC.

The chain employs TRBV6-2 or TRBV6-3 and TRBJ2-7; D ambiguous. The V end lost 0 bases, the J end lost 6 bases, and 9 bases lay between the germline ends. The CDR3 loop spans 13 amino acids. CDR1 is MNHEY, CDR2 SVGEGT, per germline. CDR3 nucleotide sequence: TGTGCCAGCAGTTACTCGAATTCCCCCGAGCAGTACTTC. This encodes CASSYSNSPEQYF.

This clone was counted a few times. This chain connects TRBV30 to TRBJ2-1; D is possibly TRBD2 (5 bases). CDR1 is GTSNPN and CDR2 is SVGIG in the germline V gene (reference sequence). The CDR3 is made up of 14 amino acids. With 8 bases removed from V and 0 bases from J, the gap between germline ends came to 14 bases. CDR3 bases: TGTGCCACCGGCAGCGGCATCTCCTACAATGAGCAGTTCTTC. It encodes CATGSGISYNEQFF. Based on the CDR3 plus reference TRBV30 and TRBJ2-1, the full variable domain is SQTIHQWPATLVQPVGSPLSLECTVEGTSNPNLYWYRQAAGRGLQLLFYSVGIGQISSEVPQNLSASRPQDRQFILSSKKLLLSDSGFYLCATGSGISYNEQFFGPGTRLTVL.

The V and J genes are TRBV30 and TRBJ2-3; 13 bases line up with TRBD2. Unmatched junction bases numbered 7, after V lost 2 bases and J lost 2 bases. Per germline, CDR1 GTSNPN and CDR2 SVGIG (reference sequence). CDR3 size: 17 residues. In DNA form, the CDR3 reads TGTGCCTGGAGTATGGGACTAGCGGGGCGAGACACAGATACGCAGTATTTT. Translated, it gives CAWSMGLAGRDTDTQYF. Drawing the rest from reference TRBV30 and TRBJ2-3, the complete variable domain is SQTIHQWPATLVQPVGSPLSLECTVEGTSNPNLYWYRQAAGRGLQLLFYSVGIGQISSEVPQNLSASRPQDRQFILSSKKLLLSDSGFYLCAWSMGLAGRDTDTQYFGPGTRLTVL.

The V call is TRBV2, the J call TRBJ2-3; possibly TRBD1 or TRBD2 for D (5 bases each). The V and J ends lost 6 bases and 2 bases respectively, with 12 bases between them. The CDR3 has 14 residues. Germline loops: CDR1 SNHLY, CDR2 FYNNEI. The CDR3 DNA sequence: TGTGCCAGCAGGGGGGACGGGACCACAGATACGCAGTATTTT. Translated, it gives CASRGDGTTDTQYF. The entire variable domain, with the rest obtained from reference TRBV2 and TRBJ2-3, is as follows: EPEVTQTPSHQVTQMGQEVILRCVPISNHLYFYWYRQILGQKVEFLVSFYNNEISEKSEIFDDQFSVERPDGSNFTLKIRSTKLEDSAMYFCASRGDGTTDTQYFGPGTRLTVL.

The V gene is TRBV28, the J gene TRBJ1-3; D call uncertain. The ends were cut back, 7 bases at V and 4 bases at J, with 11 bases in the middle. The CDR3 spans 13 residues. Per the germline V gene, CDR1 is MDHEN and CDR2 is SYDVKM. CDR3 in amino acids: CASTAISGNTIYF. CDR3 bases: TGTGCCAGCACGGCGATCTCCGGAAACACCATATATTTT.

The gene calls are TRBV18 and TRBJ2-1; a possible D gene is TRBD2 (7 bases). Germline CDR1 is KGHSH and CDR2 is LQKENI. Trimming took 0 bases from V and 1 from J, leaving 10 bases between them. This CDR3 contains 16 residues. The CDR3: CASSPPGGGSYNEQFF. DNA for the CDR3: TGTGCCAGCTCACCACCGGGAGGGGGTTCCTACAATGAGCAGTTCTTC.

This clone has more than one count but fewer than ten. CDR3 amino acids: CASRPLTGVSYNEQFF. The CDR3 region has the DNA TGCGCCAGCAGACCGCTGACAGGAGTTTCTTACAATGAGCAGTTCTTC. The chain joins TRBV4-1 to TRBJ2-1; perhaps TRBD1 as D (6 bases). CDR3 length equals 16 residues. Germline CDR1 MGHRA, CDR2 YSYEKL. With 6 bases removed from V and 4 bases from J, the gap between germline ends came to 19 bases.

V gene TRBV5-1 combines with J gene TRBJ2-1; tentatively, D is TRBD2 (5 bases). Per the germline V gene, CDR1 is SGHRS and CDR2 is YFSETQ. Trimming stripped 2 bases from V and 0 bases from J, with 15 bases between. The CDR3 runs 17 residues. In nucleotides, the CDR3 is TGCGCCAGCAGCTTCCTAGCAGGACGGAGCTCCTACAATGAGCAGTTCTTC. This gives the protein CASSFLAGRSSYNEQFF.

This clone showed up just once. The chain couples TRBV27 to TRBJ2-3; no reliable D call. There are 15 residues in the CDR3. Germline assignment: CDR1 MNHEY and CDR2 SMNVEV (reference sequence). Trimming removed 0 bases at V and 4 bases at J, with 11 bases between. This chain's CDR3 is CASSLSYGLADTQYF. The CDR3 region has the DNA TGTGCCAGCAGTTTATCGTATGGGTTAGCAGATACGCAGTATTTT.

This clone came up a few times. The chain carries TRBV27 and TRBJ1-5; D ambiguous. Per the germline V gene, CDR1 is MNHEY and CDR2 is SMNVEV (reference sequence). This CDR3 has 15 residues. V dropped 5 bases and J dropped 2 bases, with 13 bases sitting between them. CDR3 in amino acids: CASSPSTEGNQPQHF. The CDR3 DNA follows: TGTGCCAGCAGTCCCTCGACGGAAGGCAATCAGCCCCAGCATTTT.

This chain joins TRBV30 and TRBJ2-7, with 7 bases matching TRBD2. Germline CDR1 GTSNPN, CDR2 SVGIG (reference sequence). The V segment lost 0 bases and the J segment 2 bases; nucleotides outside the gene matches: 4. The CDR3 sequence is 14 residues long. The CDR3: CAWSVLADTYEQYF. CDR3 bases: TGTGCCTGGAGTGTTCTAGCGGATACCTACGAGCAGTACTTC.

The V call is TRBV28, the J call TRBJ2-7; a weak D match, TRBD1 (6 bases). Between the trimmed V and J ends, which lost 6 bases and 4 bases, there was a span of 16 bases. Germline CDR1 is MDHEN and CDR2 is SYDVKM. This CDR3 is built from 14 residues. CDR3 DNA: TGTGCCAGCAGGCAGCTCGAGGGGGAGTACGAGCAGTACTTC. This encodes CASRQLEGEYEQYF.

This sequence joins TRBV25-1 and TRBJ2-5; TRBD1 matches at 8 bases. CDR1 MGHDK and CDR2 SYGVNS come from the germline V gene. After removal of 5 bases from V and 2 bases from J, the junction contained 7 bases not matched to a gene. The CDR3 is 15 amino acids. In DNA form, the CDR3 reads TGTGCCAGCAGTTGGGGAGGACAGGGACAAGAGACCCAGTACTTC. It translates to CASSWGGQGQETQYF. Full variable domain (remainder filled in from reference TRBV25-1 and TRBJ2-5): EADIYQTPRYLVIGTGKKITLECSQTMGHDKMYWYQQDPGMELHLIHYSYGVNSTEKGDLSSESTVSRIRTEHFPLTLESARPSHTSQYLCASSWGGQGQETQYFGPGTRLLVL.

This rearrangement joins TRBV3-1 (or the pseudogene TRBV3-2) to TRBJ2-7; TRBD1 agrees at 8 bases. The V gene end was trimmed by 0 bases and the J gene end by 6 bases; junction bases not matched to a gene: 7. The CDR3 runs to 15 residues. Per germline, CDR1 LGHDT and CDR2 YNNKEL (reference sequence). The CDR3 loop is CASSQETRGLTEQYF. The CDR3, as DNA: TGTGCCAGCAGCCAAGAAACCAGGGGGCTTACCGAGCAGTACTTC.

V is TRBV27 and J is TRBJ1-2, with TRBD1 identical over 7 bases. The CDR3 loop spans 12 amino acids. Germline loops: CDR1 MNHEY, CDR2 SMNVEV (reference sequence). V was pared by 6 bases and J by 3 bases, with 1 base of the junction left unmatched. The CDR3 region has the DNA TGTGCCAGCAGACAGGGGCACTATGGCTACACCTTC. Its protein product is CASRQGHYGYTF.

This chain links TRBV2 with TRBJ2-7; TRBD2 aligns across 7 bases. This CDR3 comprises 14 residues. With 5 bases clipped from V and 7 bases from J, the junction kept 11 bases outside the gene matches. From germline, CDR1 is SNHLY and CDR2 FYNNEI. CDR3 residues: CASSTGREPLEQYF. The CDR3 DNA reads TGTGCCAGCAGTACGGGGCGGGAGCCTCTGGAGCAGTACTTC.

This rearrangement joins TRBV5-1 to TRBJ1-2; 9 bases align to TRBD1. The trim removed 0 bases at V and 5 bases at J, leaving 8 bases unmatched. The CDR3 length is 16 residues. Germline V lookup: CDR1 SGHRS, CDR2 YFSETQ. The CDR3 coding sequence is TGCGCCAGCAGCTTGGCCAGGGGACAGGGTGATTATGGCTACACCTTC. Translation gives CASSLARGQGDYGYTF.

This clone was recorded only once. The CDR3 region is CASSSTETGFTEAFF. The DNA of the CDR3 is TGTGCCAGCAGCTCGACAGAGACAGGGTTCACTGAAGCTTTCTTT. The V and J genes are TRBV7-6 and TRBJ1-1, with TRBD1 matching over 7 bases. Germline CDR1 and CDR2: SGHVS and FNYEAQ. The CDR3 is 15 amino acids. V shed 4 bases, J shed 4 bases, and the junction held 9 bases outside the gene matches. The complete variable domain, with remaining parts taken from reference TRBV7-6 and TRBJ1-1, reads GAGVSQSPRYKVTKRGQDVALRCDPISGHVSLYWYRQALGQGPEFLTYFNYEAQQDKSGLPNDRFSAERPEGSISTLTIQRTEQRDSAMYRCASSSTETGFTEAFFGQGTRLTVV.

The CDR3 DNA reads TGTGCCAGCAGCTTAGATTTGGGGTCCGAGCAGTACTTC. Encoded protein: CASSLDLGSEQYF. The V gene is TRBV11-3, the J gene TRBJ2-7; D is ambiguous. CDR3 length equals 13 residues. Germline CDR1 reads SGHNT; CDR2 reads YENEEA. The V end lost 0 bases, the J end lost 6 bases, and 9 bases lay between the germline ends. Complete variable domain (other parts from reference TRBV11-3 and TRBJ2-7): EAGVVQSPRYKIIEKKQPVAFWCNPISGHNTLYWYLQNLGQGPELLIRYENEEAVDDSQLPKDRFSAERLKGVDSTLKIQPAELGDSAVYLCASSLDLGSEQYFGPGTRLTVT.

This chain connects TRBV19 to TRBJ1-1, with D possibly matching TRBD1 (5 bases). V dropped 4 bases and J dropped 1 base, with 16 bases sitting between them. The V gene's germline CDR1 is LNHDA and CDR2 SQIVND (reference sequence). This CDR3 has 16 residues. The CDR3 DNA is TGTGCCAGTAGTAGGTGGGTGGACACCCAGAACACTGAAGCTTTCTTT. Translating it yields CASSRWVDTQNTEAFF.

The chain has TRBV28 and TRBJ2-7; possible D gene TRBD1, 5 bases. CDR1 and CDR2 (germline): MDHEN, SYDVKM. V lost 6 bases and J 0 bases, leaving 6 bases between the germline ends. The CDR3 is 12 amino acids. The CDR3 DNA is TGTGCCAGCAGACAGGACTCCTACGAGCAGTACTTC. Its protein is CASRQDSYEQYF.

The chain uses TRBV18 and TRBJ2-7; 14 bases fit TRBD2. V dropped 2 bases and J dropped 5; count of bases not matched to a gene: 5. Per the germline V gene, CDR1 is KGHSH and CDR2 is LQKENI. This CDR3 spans 16 amino acids. CDR3 coding DNA: TGTGCCAGCTCACCAGGACTAGCGGGGGGCACGAACGAGCAGTACTTC. Its protein product is CASSPGLAGGTNEQYF.

The chain has TRBV7-9 and TRBJ2-6; TRBD1 agrees at 8 bases. Per germline, CDR1 SEHNR and CDR2 FQNEAQ (reference sequence). The CDR3 totals 15 residues. V shed 3 bases, J shed 2 bases, and the junction held 0 bases outside the gene matches. CDR3 in DNA: TGTGCCAGCAGCTTCAGGGGGCCTGGGGCCAACGTCCTGACTTTC. Its protein product is CASSFRGPGANVLTF. Combining the CDR3 with reference TRBV7-9 and TRBJ2-6 gives the whole variable domain DTGVSQNPRHKITKRGQNVTFRCDPISEHNRLYWYRQTLGQGPEFLTYFQNEAQLEKSRLLSDRFSAERPKGSFSTLEIQRTEQGDSAMYLCASSFRGPGANVLTFGAGSRLTVL.

J is TRBJ1-1 and V is TRBV12-3 or TRBV12-4; 7 bases map to TRBD1. This CDR3 contains 12 residues. The ends lost 4 bases at V and 6 bases at J; junction bases unmatched: 2. The CDR3 DNA reads as TGTGCCAGCAGTTCGGGACAGCCTGAAGCTTTCTTT. This encodes CASSSGQPEAFF.